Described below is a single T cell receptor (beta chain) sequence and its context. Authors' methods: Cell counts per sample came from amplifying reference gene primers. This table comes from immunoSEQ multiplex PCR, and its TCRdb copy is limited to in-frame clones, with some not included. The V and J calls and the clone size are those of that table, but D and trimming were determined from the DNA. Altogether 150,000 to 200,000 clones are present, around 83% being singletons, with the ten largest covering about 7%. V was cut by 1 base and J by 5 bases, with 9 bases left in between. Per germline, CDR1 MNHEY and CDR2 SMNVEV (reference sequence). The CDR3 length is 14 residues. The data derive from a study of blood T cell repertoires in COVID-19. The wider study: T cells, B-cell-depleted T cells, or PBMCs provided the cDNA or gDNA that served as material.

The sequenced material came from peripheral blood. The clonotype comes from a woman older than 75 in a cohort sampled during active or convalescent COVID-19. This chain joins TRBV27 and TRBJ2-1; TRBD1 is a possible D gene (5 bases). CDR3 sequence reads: CASSLWLGDNEQFF. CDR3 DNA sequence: TGTGCCAGCAGTTTATGGTTAGGGGACAATGAGCAGTTCTTC.